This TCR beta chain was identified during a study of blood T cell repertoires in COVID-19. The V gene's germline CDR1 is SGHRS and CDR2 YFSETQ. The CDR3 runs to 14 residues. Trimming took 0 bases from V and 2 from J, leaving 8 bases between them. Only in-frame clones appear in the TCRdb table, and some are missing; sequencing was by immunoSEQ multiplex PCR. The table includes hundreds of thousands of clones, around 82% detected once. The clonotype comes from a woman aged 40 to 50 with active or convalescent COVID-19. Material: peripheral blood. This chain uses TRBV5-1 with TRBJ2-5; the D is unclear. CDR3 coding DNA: TGCGCCAGCAGCTTGGGTGGCAGGCAAGAGACCCAGTACTTC. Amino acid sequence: CASSLGGRQETQYF.